This T cell receptor (beta chain) was sequenced during a study of blood T cell repertoires in COVID-19. Overall study: Samples taken during acute and convalescent COVID-19 were collected in the United States, Italy and Spain. PBMCs, B-cell-depleted T cells, or T cells were the source of the cDNA or gDNA that made up the material.

In the authors' workflow: The authors estimated nucleated cell counts from reference gene primer amplification. Sequencing used immunoSEQ multiplex PCR; TCRdb keeps in-frame clones, though not all of them. V, J and clone size reflect that table, while D and trimming were determined from the DNA. This sample has almost 300,000 clones, with approximately 89% found just once. V shed 4 bases and J shed 5 bases, with 21 bases lying between them. CDR1 and CDR2 (germline): SGHNT, YYREEE (reference sequence). The CDR3 runs 16 residues. The Seattle patients, enrolled during active infection, were followed longitudinally.

Sample: peripheral blood. The chain is built from TRBV5-4 and TRBJ1-1, with D maybe TRBD1 (5 bases). This sequence was found in a young woman with COVID-19, enrolled during active disease. The CDR3 region has the DNA TGTGCCAGCAGCCGGGGGAGCAGGGATTGGGGAACTGAAGCTTTCTTT. It codes for CASSRGSRDWGTEAFF.